Listed here is a single T cell receptor beta chain. The data are from a study of blood T cell repertoires in COVID-19. Assay: immunoSEQ multiplex PCR; the TCRdb copy retains only in-frame clones and omits some. The sample has 180,000 or so clones, approximately 88% seen once. Losses at the gene ends were 1 base for V and 4 bases for J; bases not matched to a gene: 4. This CDR3 is 14 amino acids long. Germline V gene data show CDR1 as KGHSH and CDR2 as LQKENI. Sequencing was performed on peripheral blood. The rearrangement joins TRBV18 to TRBJ2-7, with 7 bases identical to TRBD1. This sequence was found in a woman between 35 and 50 years old with COVID-19, enrolled during active disease. CDR3 amino acids: CASSPQQDRYEQYF. The CDR3, as DNA: TGTGCCAGCTCACCACAGCAGGACAGGTACGAGCAGTACTTC.